The TCR beta chain described here comes from a study of radiotherapy plus CTLA-4 blockade in lung cancer. Per germline, CDR1 SNHLY and CDR2 FYNNEI. The junction had 7 bases not matched to a gene; V was cut back by 4 bases and J by 2 bases. The CDR3 runs to 15 residues. Sequenced by immunoSEQ multiplex PCR; TCRdb stores in-frame clones only, minus some. Among roughly 80,000 clones, 70% to 80% were seen once, and the ten largest hold more than 8%. The study, taken as a whole, reports: An expansion of tumor-derived TCR clones occurred in blood after radiotherapy plus ipilimumab.

About this clone: Its specificity is not known.

Sequences were derived from peripheral blood, sampled from a patient treated with radiotherapy plus ipilimumab. This TCR came from a human donor with non-small cell lung cancer whose response to radiotherapy plus ipilimumab could not be evaluated. This chain joins TRBV2 and TRBJ2-7; TRBD1 matches at 8 bases. CDR3 bases: TGTGCCAGCAGTGGTTTTGCAGGGGGCCCCTACGAGCAGTACTTC. Its protein product is CASSGFAGGPYEQYF. Full variable domain (rest looked up from reference TRBV2 and TRBJ2-7): EPEVTQTPSHQVTQMGQEVILRCVPISNHLYFYWYRQILGQKVEFLVSFYNNEISEKSEIFDDQFSVERPDGSNFTLKIRSTKLEDSAMYFCASSGFAGGPYEQYFGPGTRLTVT.